This T cell receptor (beta chain) appears in the sequencing data of a study of blood T cell repertoires in COVID-19. Looking at the study overall: COVID-19 samples from acute and convalescent phases originated in the United States, Italy and Spain.

This CDR3 region has 16 residues. CDR1 is SNHLY, CDR2 FYNNEI, per germline. With 1 base removed from V and 3 bases from J, the gap between germline ends came to 16 bases. Study processing details: Amplification of reference gene primers provided the estimated nucleated cell counts. Sequencing used immunoSEQ multiplex PCR; TCRdb keeps in-frame clones, though not all of them. That table gives V, J and clone size, and the DNA gave D and trimming. The sample contains approximately 250,000 clones, about 90% of which appear only once. This chain links TRBV2 with TRBJ2-7, with a possible D match to TRBD1 (6 bases). Sequencing was done on a sample of peripheral blood. The origin of this receptor is a woman aged 70-85 years with COVID-19, enrolled during active disease. The CDR3 spells CASSEGIQGLGYEQYF. CDR3 DNA sequence: TGTGCCAGCAGTGAAGGTATACAGGGCTTAGGCTACGAGCAGTACTTC.